This T cell receptor (beta chain) was observed in a study of T cell repertoires in cytomegalovirus infection. The wider study: The authors used CMV epitopes that were HLA-C-restricted (recently identified) and HLA-B-restricted (well studied). Public TCR beta signature analysis indicated the presence of both CMV infection and matching HLA type. Study results and limitations: Cumulative frequency of public TCR beta families picked out carriers of CMV plus the relevant HLA.

To note about this clonotype: Its specificity is not known.

TCRdb reanalysed the reads using MiXCR and keeps one entry per CDR3 protein. The data hold hundreds of thousands of distinct CDR3 sequences, with around 32% observed a single time. The material sequenced was cultured PBMCs, taken from culture after CMV antigen stimulation. The clonotype was recovered from a human donor in good health (CMV status not recorded). Some clones in this sample may be carry-over from other donors' samples.

CDR3 nucleotides: TGTGCCAGCAGCTTAGTGACAGGGTCTAGCACAGATACGCAGTATTTT. This encodes CASSLVTGSSTDTQYF. The rearrangement links TRBV7-2 to TRBJ2-3, with TRBD1 matching over 7 bases. V was clipped by 1 base and J by 0 bases; unmatched bases: 4. The V gene's germline CDR1 is SGHTA and CDR2 FQGNSA. This CDR3 spans 16 amino acids. Filled out from reference TRBV7-2 and TRBJ2-3, the complete variable domain reads GAGVSQSPSNKVTEKGKDVELRCDPISGHTALYWYRQSLGQGLEFLIYFQGNSAPDKSGLPSDRFSAERTGGSVSTLTIQRTQQEDSAVYLCASSLVTGSSTDTQYFGPGTRLTVL.